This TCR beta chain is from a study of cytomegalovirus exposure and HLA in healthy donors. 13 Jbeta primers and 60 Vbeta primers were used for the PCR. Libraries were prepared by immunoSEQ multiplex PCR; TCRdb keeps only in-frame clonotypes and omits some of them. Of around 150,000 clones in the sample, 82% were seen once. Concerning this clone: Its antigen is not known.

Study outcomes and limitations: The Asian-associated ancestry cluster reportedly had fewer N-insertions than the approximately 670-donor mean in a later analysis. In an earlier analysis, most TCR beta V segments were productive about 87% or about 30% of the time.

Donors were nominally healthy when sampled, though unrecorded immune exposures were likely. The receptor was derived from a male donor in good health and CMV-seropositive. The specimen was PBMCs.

CDR3 DNA sequence: TGTGCCAGCAGCGGTGGACAGGCTAATTCACCCCTCCACTTT. Protein sequence: CASSGGQANSPLHF. The chain carries TRBV7-9 and TRBJ1-6; 7 bases align to TRBD1. V was pared by 5 bases and J by 6 bases, with 4 bases of the junction left unmatched. This CDR3 region has 14 residues. Germline values: CDR1 SEHNR, CDR2 FQNEAQ (reference sequence).